The next 14 T cell receptor beta chains were all read from a single sample in a study of radiation and T cells in renal cell carcinoma. Time point specified: blood 2 weeks post-SBRT. Treatment noted: 15 Gy SBRT to primary tumor, nephrectomy 4 weeks later. The repertoire was sequenced with immunoSEQ multiplex PCR; TCRdb's copy has only in-frame clones and lacks some. The table includes roughly 49,000 clones, more than 80% detected once. The specimen comprised blood, sampled from a patient whose treatment included radiotherapy and nephrectomy. These receptor sequences come from a woman aged 70-85 years with renal cell carcinoma.

The chain combines TRBV6-6 with TRBJ2-3; 9 nucleotides line up with TRBD2. Germline-derived CDR1 and CDR2 are MNHNY and SVGAGI (reference sequence). The CDR3 is 16 residues long. V gave up 10 bases and J gave up 0 bases; unmatched junction bases: 11. CDR3 in amino acids: CATLHWAGGSTDTQYF. CDR3 nucleotides: TGTGCCACCCTCCACTGGGCGGGGGGGAGCACAGATACGCAGTATTTT.

The rearrangement joins TRBV4-3 to TRBJ2-1; 12 bases agree with TRBD2. Germline V gene sequence: CDR1 LGHNA, CDR2 YSLEER. The CDR3 is 14 amino acids. V gave up 2 bases and J gave up 9 bases; unmatched junction bases: 2. For the CDR3, the DNA is TGCGCCAGCAGCCAACTAGCGGGAGGGGGTGAGCAGTTCTTC. The encoded protein is CASSQLAGGGEQFF.

The chain joins TRBV5-1 to TRBJ2-5, with D perhaps TRBD1 or TRBD2 (7 bases each). The CDR3 extends over 13 amino acids. V was shortened by 4 bases and J by 5 bases, with 12 bases between the two germline ends. Germline CDR1 is SGHRS and CDR2 is YFSETQ. The CDR3, as DNA: TGCGCCAGCAGCGGGAGGGGGCCGGAGACCCAGTACTTC. This gives the protein CASSGRGPETQYF.

The V and J genes are TRBV5-6 and TRBJ2-3; D is perhaps TRBD1 (6 bases). This CDR3 contains 15 residues. Germline values: CDR1 SGHDT, CDR2 YYEEEE. Trimming left V 2 bases short and J 1 base short, with 11 bases between. This CDR3 reads CASSFGAGGTDTQYF. DNA for the CDR3: TGTGCCAGCAGCTTTGGGGCAGGGGGCACAGATACGCAGTATTTT.

The CDR3 region is CASSITKNQPQHF. Here the CDR3 DNA reads TGTGCCAGTAGTATTACAAAGAATCAGCCCCAGCATTTT. J is TRBJ1-5 and V is TRBV19, with D unclear. With 3 bases removed from V and 4 bases from J, the gap between germline ends came to 7 bases. The CDR3 length is 13 residues. Germline CDR1 LNHDA, CDR2 SQIVND (reference sequence).

J is TRBJ2-3 and V is TRBV7-9; D gene uncertain. The length of the CDR3 is 14 residues. Trimming removed 2 bases at V and 1 base at J, with 7 bases between. CDR1 SEHNR and CDR2 FQNEAQ come from the germline V gene (reference sequence). CDR3 protein: CASSLRQGTDTQYF. The CDR3 DNA sequence: TGTGCCAGCAGCTTAAGGCAGGGCACAGATACGCAGTATTTT.

This chain uses TRBV7-9 with TRBJ2-3; D perhaps matches TRBD2 (6 bases). The V gene's germline CDR1 is SEHNR and CDR2 FQNEAQ (reference sequence). V shed 5 bases and J shed 3 bases, with 18 bases lying between them. The CDR3 spans 16 residues. The CDR3 nucleotides are TGTGCCAGCAGCCTTGGGGCGCGGGGTGGAACAGATACGCAGTATTTT. Protein: CASSLGARGGTDTQYF.

The chain joins TRBV19 to TRBJ2-7; perhaps TRBD1 as D (5 bases). The CDR3 contains 12 residues. V gave up 7 bases and J gave up 3 bases, with 10 bases separating them. From germline, CDR1 is LNHDA and CDR2 SQIVND (reference sequence). CDR3 residues: CASTGPGYEQYF. The CDR3 DNA follows: TGTGCCAGTACAGGGCCTGGCTACGAGCAGTACTTC.

The genes are TRBV18 and TRBJ1-2; 8 positions match TRBD1. The germline CDR1 and CDR2 sequences are KGHSH and LQKENI. Trimming cost V 1 base and J 4 bases; bases outside gene matches: 11. The CDR3 loop spans 17 amino acids. DNA of the CDR3: TGTGCCAGCTCACCACAAGCTCGGACAGGGAGAGGCTATGGCTACACCTTC. This codes for CASSPQARTGRGYGYTF.

This sequence joins TRBV29-1 and TRBJ1-2; 8 bases map to TRBD1. V was clipped by 7 bases and J by 6 bases; unmatched bases: 7. Germline loops: CDR1 SQVTM, CDR2 ANQGSEA. This CDR3 comprises 12 residues. CDR3 sequence reads: CSGGDRRDGYTF. Here the CDR3 DNA reads TGCAGCGGGGGGGACAGGAGGGATGGCTACACCTTC.

The V gene is TRBV2, the J gene TRBJ1-2, with no clear D. V gave up 0 bases and J gave up 4 bases, with 9 bases separating them. Germline values: CDR1 SNHLY, CDR2 FYNNEI. This CDR3 region has 14 residues. The CDR3 is CASSEALMGYGYTF. The CDR3 DNA sequence: TGTGCCAGCAGTGAAGCGCTAATGGGCTATGGCTACACCTTC.

This clone was recorded a few times. The V gene is TRBV18, the J gene TRBJ2-1; D remains unclear. Trimming stripped 1 base from V and 9 bases from J, with 10 bases between. This CDR3 has 13 residues. CDR1 is KGHSH, CDR2 LQKENI, per germline. CDR3 loop: CASSPHEESEQFF. The CDR3 coding sequence is TGTGCCAGCTCACCACATGAGGAGAGTGAGCAGTTCTTC.

The chain couples TRBV2 to TRBJ1-2; D might be TRBD1 (5 bases). The V gene's germline CDR1 is SNHLY and CDR2 FYNNEI. V lost 8 bases, J lost 2 bases, and 12 bases lay in between. This CDR3 has 13 amino acids. CDR3 sequence: CASRGHDNYGYTF. The CDR3 region has the DNA TGTGCCAGCCGAGGACATGACAACTATGGCTACACCTTC.

The J gene is TRBJ1-1, the V gene TRBV11-2, with D possibly TRBD1 on 5 matching bases. CDR3 size: 14 residues. V was clipped by 1 base and J by 1 base, with 7 bases between them. The germline CDR1 and CDR2 sequences are SGHAT and FQNNGV. CDR3 sequence reads: CASSLVRENTEAFF. In DNA, the CDR3 is TGTGCCAGCAGCTTAGTCAGGGAGAACACTGAAGCTTTCTTT.